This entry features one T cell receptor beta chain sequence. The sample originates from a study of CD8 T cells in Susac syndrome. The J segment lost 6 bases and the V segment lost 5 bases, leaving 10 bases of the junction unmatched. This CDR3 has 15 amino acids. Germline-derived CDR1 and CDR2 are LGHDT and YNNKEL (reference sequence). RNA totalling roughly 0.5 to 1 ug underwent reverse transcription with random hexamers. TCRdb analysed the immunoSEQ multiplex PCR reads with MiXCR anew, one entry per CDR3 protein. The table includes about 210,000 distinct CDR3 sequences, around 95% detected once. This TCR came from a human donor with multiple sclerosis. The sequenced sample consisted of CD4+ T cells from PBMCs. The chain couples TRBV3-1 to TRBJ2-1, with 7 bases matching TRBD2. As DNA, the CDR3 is TGTGCCAGCAGCATTAGACTAGCCGAAGCCAATGAGCAGTTCTTC. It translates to CASSIRLAEANEQFF.